The 14 T cell receptor beta chains presented below share a single source sample, sequenced in a study of cytomegalovirus exposure and HLA in healthy donors. The PCR employed 60 Vbeta primers together with 13 Jbeta primers. The repertoire was sequenced with immunoSEQ multiplex PCR; TCRdb's copy has only in-frame clones and lacks some. The listing records 60,000 or so clones. Sequencing input: PBMCs. The source of these receptors is a woman aged 18 to 35 in good health and CMV-seronegative.

The rearrangement links TRBV7-3 to TRBJ1-2, with 10 bases identical to TRBD1. The CDR3 runs to 14 residues. V gave up 0 bases and J gave up 6 bases; unmatched junction bases: 1. CDR1 and CDR2 (germline): SGHTA, FQGTGA. Here the CDR3 DNA reads TGTGCCAGCAGCTTAACAGGACAGGGGGATGGCTACACCTTC. As protein: CASSLTGQGDGYTF.

As to this clone: Its ends do not fully match the called genes, so a read error is possible. The chain carries TRBV29-1 and TRBJ1-1; 7 bases map to TRBD1. This CDR3 has 14 amino acids. The germline gives CDR1 SQVTM, CDR2 ANQGSEA. The CDR3 here is CSVGQLNSNTEDFF. In nucleotides, the CDR3 is TGCAGCGTGGGACAGCTGAACTCGAACACTGAAGATTTCTTT.

The chain couples TRBV14 to TRBJ1-1, with D perhaps matching TRBD1 (5 bases). CDR1 is SGHDN and CDR2 is FVKESK in the germline V gene. V shed 0 bases and J shed 10 bases, with 15 bases lying between them. CDR3 length equals 14 residues. CDR3 nucleotides: TGTGCCAGCAGCCAAGACATCGGGGGTCCTAGAGCTTTCTTT. Residues: CASSQDIGGPRAFF.

The gene calls are TRBV20-1 and TRBJ2-3, with a weak D call TRBD1 (6 bases). This CDR3 is 11 amino acids long. Germline assignment: CDR1 DFQATT and CDR2 SNEGSKA (reference sequence). V was cut by 7 bases and J by 5 bases, with 10 bases left in between. The CDR3 protein is CSGTTGDTQYF. The CDR3 DNA reads TGCAGTGGCACGACAGGAGATACGCAGTATTTT.

The chain uses TRBV5-1 and TRBJ1-5, with TRBD1 identical over 8 bases. V was pared by 3 bases and J by 6 bases, with 8 bases of the junction left unmatched. This CDR3 comprises 15 residues. Germline V gene data show CDR1 as SGHRS and CDR2 as YFSETQ. CDR3 sequence: CASSWGAGGGQPQHF. Here the CDR3 DNA reads TGCGCCAGCAGCTGGGGGGCAGGGGGCGGTCAGCCCCAGCATTTT.

V usage is TRBV5-8 and J usage is TRBJ1-1; 8 bases agree with TRBD1. J was trimmed by 0 bases and V by 0 bases; bases with no gene match: 7. This CDR3 has 17 amino acids. Germline lookup yields CDR1 SGHTS and CDR2 YDEGEE. CDR3 bases: TGTGCCAGCAGCTTGGGGACAGGGCGTGGGGTGAACACTGAAGCTTTCTTT. Amino acids: CASSLGTGRGVNTEAFF.

CDR3 loop: CATREGDGNTIYF. In DNA form, the CDR3 reads TGCGCCACCCGGGAGGGCGATGGAAACACCATATATTTT. The rearrangement uses TRBV5-1 and TRBJ1-3; D is ambiguous. There are 13 residues in the CDR3. Trimming cost V 9 bases and J 3 bases, with 13 bases left between them. CDR1 is SGHRS, CDR2 YFSETQ, per germline.

The gene calls are TRBV30 and TRBJ1-2; D not certain. Trimming shortened V by 7 bases and J by 4 bases, and 10 bases separated the two germline ends. CDR1 GTSNPN and CDR2 SVGIG come from the germline V gene (reference sequence). This CDR3 contains 11 residues. CDR3 coding DNA: TGTGCCTACGCGACTAGCTATGGCTACACCTTC. Its translation is CAYATSYGYTF.

The chain is built from TRBV7-9 and TRBJ1-1; no clear D gene. Germline V gene sequence: CDR1 SEHNR, CDR2 FQNEAQ (reference sequence). The V end lost 8 bases, the J end lost 11 bases, and 15 bases lay between the germline ends. The CDR3 has 11 residues. The CDR3 is CASWGEGRAFF. The DNA for the CDR3 is TGTGCCAGCTGGGGAGAGGGAAGGGCTTTCTTT.

The rearrangement joins TRBV30 to TRBJ1-6, with 9 bases that match TRBD1. This CDR3 has 17 amino acids. The V gene end was trimmed by 3 bases and the J gene end by 6 bases; junction bases not matched to a gene: 12. Germline loops: CDR1 GTSNPN, CDR2 SVGIG (reference sequence). This chain's CDR3 is CAWREVQGTGRNSPLHF. As DNA, the CDR3 is TGTGCCTGGAGAGAAGTCCAGGGGACAGGGCGTAATTCACCCCTCCACTTT.

This chain joins TRBV7-2 and TRBJ2-5, with a weak D call TRBD2 (5 bases). Germline loops: CDR1 SGHTA, CDR2 FQGNSA. CDR3 length: 14 amino acids. V lost 7 bases and J lost 4, with 16 bases in between. CDR3 nucleotide sequence: TGTGCCAGCAACTTGATGGGAGTTGGAGAGACCCAGTACTTC. Translation gives CASNLMGVGETQYF.

The genes are TRBV10-1 and TRBJ2-1; 10 bases align to TRBD2. The CDR3 consists of 16 residues. Trimming at V came to 6 bases and at J to 1 base, leaving 6 bases not matched to a gene. CDR1 and CDR2 (germline): WNHNN, SYGVQD (reference sequence). Here the CDR3 DNA reads TGCGCCAGCAGCACAGAGCGGGAGGGGTCCTACAATGAGCAGTTCTTC. Amino acids: CASSTEREGSYNEQFF.

This chain connects TRBV18 to TRBJ2-3; D gene unclear. The CDR3 has 11 residues. V was trimmed by 5 bases and J by 4 bases, leaving 4 bases between them. Germline CDR1 and CDR2: KGHSH and LQKENI. Here the CDR3 reads CASSGSDTQYF. The CDR3 DNA follows: TGTGCCAGCTCAGGCTCAGATACGCAGTATTTT.

The chain couples TRBV6-5 to TRBJ2-5; D unresolved. The germline CDR1 and CDR2 sequences are MNHEY and SVGAGI. This CDR3 region has 13 residues. V dropped 6 bases and J dropped 5 bases, with 13 bases sitting between them. CDR3 in amino acids: CASRHEQSETQYF. Here the CDR3 DNA reads TGTGCCAGCAGACACGAACAGTCGGAGACCCAGTACTTC.